Sequencing of this TCR beta chain was carried out in a study of blood T cell repertoires in COVID-19. Produced via immunoSEQ multiplex PCR; TCRdb's table is partial and in-frame only. The table includes some 80,000 clones, approximately 78% detected once. This CDR3 comprises 16 residues. The germline V and J ends were trimmed by 2 bases and 2 bases, with 13 bases remaining between them. Per germline, CDR1 SGHVS and CDR2 FQNEAQ. This clone was observed a handful of times. The receptor comes from a woman in her sixties or seventies with acute or convalescent COVID-19. V usage is TRBV7-8 and J usage is TRBJ1-3; D unresolved. Sample: peripheral blood. The CDR3 loop reads CASSLFRRDAGNTIYF. CDR3 bases: TGTGCCAGCAGCTTATTTAGGAGAGACGCTGGAAACACCATATATTTT.